The 32 T cell receptor beta chains below were found in one sample sequenced in a study of T cell responses to AZD1222 COVID-19 vaccine. The method was immunoSEQ multiplex PCR; TCRdb's version includes in-frame clones alone and lacks a portion of them. The data show around 120,000 clones, 70% to 90% seen once. The specimen comprised peripheral blood, sampled on day 0 of AZD1222 vaccination. These receptors all stem from an adult in good health.

The genes are TRBV5-4 and TRBJ2-5; a possible D gene is TRBD2 (6 bases). This CDR3 is 15 amino acids long. Trimming left V 4 bases short and J 5 bases short, with 18 bases between. The germline V gene has CDR1 SGHNT and CDR2 YYREEE (reference sequence). The CDR3 DNA follows: TGTGCCAGCAGCGCCTCGGCTAGCGACTATGAGACCCAGTACTTC. Translated: CASSASASDYETQYF.

This chain links TRBV7-2 with TRBJ2-2; D might be TRBD1 (8 bases). The V gene lost 4 bases and the J gene lost 6 bases, with 12 bases spanning the gap. This CDR3 comprises 14 residues. Germline loops: CDR1 SGHTA, CDR2 FQGNSA. Here the CDR3 DNA reads TGTGCCAGCAGCTCTACAGGGGGGGCCGGGGAGCTGTTTTTT. Translated: CASSSTGGAGELFF. Variable domain in full (rest from reference TRBV7-2 and TRBJ2-2): GAGVSQSPSNKVTEKGKDVELRCDPISGHTALYWYRQSLGQGLEFLIYFQGNSAPDKSGLPSDRFSAERTGGSVSTLTIQRTQQEDSAVYLCASSSTGGAGELFFGEGSRLTVL.

This clone was counted between two and nine times. J is TRBJ2-7 and V is TRBV29-1, with 7 bases matching TRBD2. CDR1 SQVTM and CDR2 ANQGSEA come from the germline V gene. The CDR3 loop spans 13 amino acids. With 1 base clipped from V and 6 bases from J, the junction kept 6 bases outside the gene matches. The CDR3 nucleotides are TGCAGCGTTGAAGGGCCAGCGGGGTCCGAGCAGTACTTC. Translated: CSVEGPAGSEQYF.

This clone was observed a single time. The rearrangement uses TRBV12-3 or TRBV12-4 and TRBJ1-1, with D tentatively TRBD1 (5 bases). The CDR3 loop spans 13 amino acids. V lost 8 bases and J lost 4, with 14 bases in between. The CDR3 DNA follows: TGTGCCAGCGCCCTGGGGGGGGGCACTGAAGCTTTCTTT. Translated: CASALGGGTEAFF.

V gene TRBV10-3 combines with J gene TRBJ2-5, with D tentatively TRBD2 (5 bases). The germline gives CDR1 ENHRY, CDR2 SYGVKD. The germline V and J ends were trimmed by 3 bases and 0 bases, with 8 bases remaining between them. CDR3 size: 14 residues. The CDR3 reads CAISDGMYQETQYF. The DNA of the CDR3 is TGTGCCATCAGTGACGGGATGTACCAAGAGACCCAGTACTTC.

CDR3: CASRLRQGVTYEQYF. CDR3 bases: TGTGCCAGCAGGCTCAGACAGGGGGTCACGTACGAGCAGTACTTC. This chain uses TRBV27 with TRBJ2-7; 9 positions match TRBD1. Germline V gives CDR1 MNHEY, CDR2 SMNVEV (reference sequence). This CDR3 comprises 15 residues. V dropped 6 bases and J dropped 4; count of bases not matched to a gene: 10.

The chain couples TRBV7-2 to TRBJ2-7; D not certain. The germline V gene has CDR1 SGHTA and CDR2 FQGNSA. Trimming stripped 0 bases from V and 1 base from J, with 4 bases between. This CDR3 has 13 amino acids. The CDR3, as DNA: TGTGCCAGCAGCTTAGCGGTGTCCTACGAGCAGTACTTC. Protein: CASSLAVSYEQYF.

The genes are TRBV6-5 and TRBJ2-2, with D possibly TRBD2 on 6 matching bases. CDR3 length: 15 residues. Germline V gene data show CDR1 as MNHEY and CDR2 as SVGAGI. V was shortened by 5 bases and J by 6 bases, with 16 bases between the two germline ends. This chain's CDR3 is CASSLGAAGSGELFF. CDR3 bases: TGTGCCAGCAGTCTGGGTGCGGCGGGGTCCGGGGAGCTGTTTTTT.

The chain is built from TRBV5-6 and TRBJ2-2, with D possibly being TRBD1 (6 bases). V was trimmed by 4 bases and J by 1 base, leaving 23 bases between them. This CDR3 has 19 residues. The germline V gene has CDR1 SGHDT and CDR2 YYEEEE. CDR3 sequence (DNA): TGTGCCAGCAGCCCCGAATACGGGGACACCCTACGGAACACCGGGGAGCTGTTTTTT. Protein product: CASSPEYGDTLRNTGELFF.

CDR3 nucleotide sequence: TGTGCCAGCTCAATCCGGGACACACGGAATGAAAAACTGTTTTTT. This sequence encodes CASSIRDTRNEKLFF. The V call is TRBV5-4, the J call TRBJ1-4; D perhaps matches TRBD1 (6 bases). The length of the CDR3 is 15 residues. Trimming stripped 7 bases from V and 5 bases from J, with 18 bases between. The V gene's germline CDR1 is SGHNT and CDR2 YYREEE (reference sequence).

The V call is TRBV7-8, the J call TRBJ1-2; unclear D gene. Trimming removed 0 bases from V and 2 bases from J, with 10 bases in between. Germline V lookup: CDR1 SGHVS, CDR2 FQNEAQ. The CDR3 length is 15 residues. As DNA, the CDR3 is TGTGCCAGCAGCTTAGCTTACGGCGGGAACTATGGCTACACCTTC. The encoded protein is CASSLAYGGNYGYTF.

The chain couples TRBV6-5 to TRBJ1-1; D is unclear. The V end lost 6 bases, the J end lost 4 bases, and 15 bases lay between the germline ends. CDR1 is MNHEY, CDR2 SVGAGI, per germline. CDR3 length equals 14 residues. CDR3 sequence: CASSTLGVGTEAFF. In DNA, the CDR3 is TGTGCCAGCAGCACCCTCGGGGTCGGCACTGAAGCTTTCTTT.

The rearrangement joins TRBV28 to TRBJ2-7; 7 bases are shared with TRBD1. J lost 6 bases, V lost 8 bases, and 4 bases had no gene match. Germline CDR1 MDHEN, CDR2 SYDVKM. The CDR3 is 11 amino acids. This chain's CDR3 is CASSGTAEQYF. The CDR3 DNA is TGTGCCAGCTCCGGGACAGCCGAGCAGTACTTC.

The chain couples TRBV5-1 to TRBJ2-3; possible D gene TRBD2, 6 bases. Germline CDR1 SGHRS, CDR2 YFSETQ. This CDR3 region has 13 residues. Between the trimmed V and J ends, which lost 7 bases and 6 bases, there was a span of 15 bases. The DNA for the CDR3 is TGCGCCAGCGCCGGGGAGGTACGGGATACGCAGTATTTT. It translates to CASAGEVRDTQYF.

The chain couples TRBV28 to TRBJ1-1; 9 positions agree with TRBD1. Germline loops: CDR1 MDHEN, CDR2 SYDVKM. The CDR3 is made up of 15 amino acids. Losses at the gene ends were 6 bases for V and 3 bases for J; bases not matched to a gene: 8. CDR3 DNA: TGTGCCAGCAGGGCTACAGGGGGCGGAGACACTGAAGCTTTCTTT. Translation gives CASRATGGGDTEAFF.

The chain couples TRBV18 to TRBJ2-5; weak D call: TRBD1 (6 bases). CDR3 length: 15 amino acids. Trimming pared 2 bases from V and 5 bases from J, leaving 15 bases between. Germline CDR1 and CDR2: KGHSH and LQKENI. CDR3 DNA sequence: TGTGCCAGCTCACCAACGAGACAGGTGCGGGAGACCCAGTACTTC. Translated: CASSPTRQVRETQYF.

Here the CDR3 reads CASSHPGSFGAVGPYNSPLHF. The CDR3 DNA follows: TGCGCCAGCAGTCACCCAGGGAGTTTCGGAGCAGTCGGCCCCTATAATTCACCCCTCCACTTT. The rearrangement uses TRBV23-1 and TRBJ1-6; tentatively, D is TRBD1 (5 bases). TRBV23-1 is annotated as an ORF whose role is uncertain. The V and J ends lost 3 bases and 2 bases respectively, with 26 bases between them. The CDR3 contains 21 residues.

The chain links TRBV28 to TRBJ1-2; D ambiguous. Deletions cut 0 bases from V and 6 bases from J, with 14 bases between. CDR3 length: 15 residues. Germline V gives CDR1 MDHEN, CDR2 SYDVKM. The CDR3 region is CASSLWSGNPHGYTF. CDR3 coding DNA: TGTGCCAGCAGTTTATGGTCAGGAAACCCCCATGGCTACACCTTC.

The chain has TRBV3-1 (or the pseudogene TRBV3-2) and TRBJ2-5; no firm D call. Trimming pared 1 base from V and 1 base from J, leaving 10 bases between. This CDR3 has 15 residues. Germline values: CDR1 LGHDT, CDR2 YNNKEL (reference sequence). The CDR3 DNA reads TGTGCCAGCAGCCAAGTTCTGAACTCCCAAGAGACCCAGTACTTC. This sequence encodes CASSQVLNSQETQYF.

This chain connects TRBV18 to TRBJ1-2; TRBD1 is a possible D gene (5 bases). The CDR3 runs to 16 residues. CDR1 KGHSH and CDR2 LQKENI come from the germline V gene. Trimming left V 2 bases short and J 0 bases short, with 13 bases between. The CDR3 sequence: CASSPTSTEANYGYTF. The CDR3, as DNA: TGTGCCAGCTCACCAACCTCGACAGAAGCTAACTATGGCTACACCTTC.

V and J are TRBV27 and TRBJ1-5, with 7 bases that match TRBD1. Germline V lookup: CDR1 MNHEY, CDR2 SMNVEV (reference sequence). Trimming removed 9 bases from V and 1 base from J; junction bases left unmatched: 6. This CDR3 has 14 residues. CDR3 bases: TGTGCCAGTCGTAAGGGGGCGAGCAATCAGCCCCAGCATTTT. It is translated as CASRKGASNQPQHF.

This chain connects TRBV6-1 to TRBJ2-5; 8 nucleotides line up with TRBD2. CDR1 is MNHNS and CDR2 is SASEGT in the germline V gene. V gave up 2 bases and J gave up 5 bases; unmatched junction bases: 7. This CDR3 comprises 15 residues. CDR3 nucleotides: TGTGCCAGCAGTGAACCTGCGGGGGGCCCTGAGACCCAGTACTTC. Its protein product is CASSEPAGGPETQYF.

This rearrangement joins TRBV6-5 to TRBJ1-4, with D possibly matching TRBD1 (6 bases). This CDR3 comprises 16 residues. V lost 0 bases and J 8 bases, leaving 16 bases between the germline ends. Germline CDR1 reads MNHEY; CDR2 reads SVGAGI. The CDR3 region has the DNA TGTGCCAGCAGTTACTCGGTCCGGGGGCTGGAGGAAAAACTGTTTTTT. Its translation is CASSYSVRGLEEKLFF.

This clone came up a few times. V is TRBV14 and J is TRBJ1-2; D gene unclear. The CDR3 totals 13 residues. Germline CDR1 and CDR2: SGHDN and FVKESK. V was trimmed by 0 bases and J by 8 bases, leaving 10 bases between them. CDR3 residues: CASSQDGPLGYTF. The CDR3 DNA is TGTGCCAGCAGCCAAGACGGACCCTTGGGCTACACCTTC.

The V gene is TRBV14, the J gene TRBJ1-6, with D uncertain. With 0 bases removed from V and 10 bases from J, the gap between germline ends came to 10 bases. Looked up from germline, CDR1 is SGHDN and CDR2 is FVKESK. This CDR3 is built from 14 residues. The CDR3 here is CASSQDMGSSPLHF. Here the CDR3 DNA reads TGTGCCAGCAGCCAAGATATGGGTTCCTCACCCCTCCACTTT.

J is TRBJ2-7 and V is TRBV10-1; D possibly uses TRBD1 or TRBD2 (5 bases each). Germline loops: CDR1 WNHNN, CDR2 SYGVQD (reference sequence). The length of the CDR3 is 14 residues. V shed 4 bases and J shed 6 bases, with 16 bases lying between them. The CDR3 reads CASSGSGTLGEQYF. The CDR3 DNA sequence: TGCGCCAGCAGTGGGTCAGGGACGCTCGGCGAGCAGTACTTC.

This chain links TRBV20-1 with TRBJ2-7, with 8 bases identical to TRBD1. Germline V gives CDR1 DFQATT, CDR2 SNEGSKA (reference sequence). With V trimmed by 3 bases and J by 0 bases, 4 bases remained unmatched. This CDR3 is built from 14 residues. CDR3 sequence reads: CSASGQGASYEQYF. DNA of the CDR3: TGCAGTGCTAGTGGCCAGGGGGCCTCCTACGAGCAGTACTTC.

The chain uses TRBV11-2 and TRBJ2-5; 8 nucleotides agree with TRBD2. The CDR3 spans 14 residues. Germline-derived CDR1 and CDR2 are SGHAT and FQNNGV. The ends lost 5 bases at V and 5 bases at J; junction bases unmatched: 7. Here the CDR3 reads CASSPAGAGETQYF. Written as DNA, the CDR3 is TGTGCCAGCAGCCCAGCGGGGGCCGGGGAGACCCAGTACTTC.

The chain combines TRBV6-2 or TRBV6-3 with TRBJ2-1, with TRBD2 matching 10 bases. This CDR3 contains 18 residues. Germline CDR1 MNHEY, CDR2 SVGEGT. The V gene end was trimmed by 0 bases and the J gene end by 3 bases; junction bases not matched to a gene: 8. The CDR3 DNA reads TGTGCCAGCAGTTACTCGAGGCTAGCGGGGGCCAACTACAATGAGCAGTTCTTC. This translates into CASSYSRLAGANYNEQFF.

The rearrangement links TRBV3-1 (or the pseudogene TRBV3-2) to TRBJ1-3, with TRBD1 identical over 7 bases. The CDR3 sequence is 15 residues long. Looked up from germline, CDR1 is LGHDT and CDR2 is YNNKEL (reference sequence). V lost 0 bases, J lost 4 bases, and 3 bases stayed unmatched. The CDR3 DNA is TGTGCCAGCAGCCAAGATCGACAGGGAGGAAACACCATATATTTT. Translated: CASSQDRQGGNTIYF.

The genes are TRBV16 and TRBJ1-1, with D possibly being TRBD1 (5 bases). The CDR3 runs to 14 residues. CDR1 is KGHSY and CDR2 is FQNENV in the germline V gene. V was cut by 2 bases and J by 1 base, with 8 bases left in between. CDR3 bases: TGTGCCAGCAGCCAAGCCGGGACGAACACTGAAGCTTTCTTT. Its translation: CASSQAGTNTEAFF.

This sequence joins TRBV6-5 and TRBJ2-7, with 10 nucleotides matching TRBD1. This CDR3 has 16 amino acids. V lost 0 bases, J lost 2 bases, and 4 bases stayed unmatched. Germline V CDR1 and CDR2: MNHEY, SVGAGI. CDR3 amino acids: CASSYSRTGGTYEQYF. Written as DNA, the CDR3 is TGTGCCAGCAGTTACTCCCGGACAGGGGGTACCTACGAGCAGTACTTC.